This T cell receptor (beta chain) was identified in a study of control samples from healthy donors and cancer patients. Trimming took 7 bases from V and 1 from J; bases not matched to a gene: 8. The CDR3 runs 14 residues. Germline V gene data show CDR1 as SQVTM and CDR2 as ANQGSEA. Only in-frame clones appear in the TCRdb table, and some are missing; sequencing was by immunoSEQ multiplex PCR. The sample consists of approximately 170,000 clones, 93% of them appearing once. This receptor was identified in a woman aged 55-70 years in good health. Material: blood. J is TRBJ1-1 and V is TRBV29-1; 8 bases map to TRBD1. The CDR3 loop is CSANRQGSNTEAFF. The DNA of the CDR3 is TGCAGCGCTAACCGACAGGGGTCGAACACTGAAGCTTTCTTT.